Following are 28 T cell receptor beta chains from one sample sequenced in a study of T cells in Graves' hyperthyroidism and ophthalmopathy (dated by TCRdb to about 2019). The library came from multiplex PCR. Instrument on record: Illumina HiSeq 2000. The TCR beta CDR3 regions were amplified from RNA transcripts. For the first round of RT-PCR on the TCR CDR3, the HTBI primer set was used together with the Qiagen OneStep RT-PCR kit. Clones were called with MiXCR by TCRdb after fastp trimmed the public reads at Q25, and only in-frame beta chains were retained. Identical CDR3 proteins give one entry, which carries the most common genes and DNA. Across this sample there are about 640,000 distinct CDR3 sequences, with around 20% seen only once. The top ten clonotypes cover 30% to 40% of the sample. The sample comprised blood. These TCRs come from a man under 40 with Graves' ophthalmopathy.

This clonotype was found many times. The CDR3 nucleotides are TGTGCCAGCAGTCTCATGGTGGCAACCGGGGAGCTGTTTTTT. Protein product: CASSLMVATGELFF. The rearrangement joins TRBV6-1 to TRBJ2-2; D not certain. This CDR3 spans 14 amino acids. V lost 5 bases and J lost 5, with 12 bases in between. Germline CDR1 and CDR2: MNHNS and SASEGT.

This clonotype has only a few counts. CDR3 in DNA: TGTGCCAGCAGCGACGGGAGCGGAAATGAGCAGTTCTTC. This encodes CASSDGSGNEQFF. The V call is TRBV13, the J call TRBJ2-1, with D possibly being TRBD2 (6 bases). Trimming removed 5 bases from V and 7 bases from J, with 12 bases in between. Looked up from germline, CDR1 is PRHDT and CDR2 is FYEKMQ (reference sequence). The CDR3 runs to 13 residues.

In this sample, this clonotype turned up a few times. The CDR3 spells CASSESRSSGNTIYF. The CDR3 DNA follows: TGTGCCAGCAGTGAGTCGAGAAGCTCTGGAAACACCATATATTTT. The chain links TRBV25-1 to TRBJ1-3, with D unresolved. Germline lookup yields CDR1 MGHDK and CDR2 SYGVNS. The CDR3 loop spans 15 amino acids. V lost 3 bases, J lost 0 bases, and 9 bases lay in between.

This clonotype was recorded a few times. The V call is TRBV19, the J call TRBJ2-1; TRBD2 aligns across 8 bases. With V trimmed by 5 bases and J by 8 bases, 8 bases remained unmatched. The CDR3 has 14 amino acids. Looked up from germline, CDR1 is LNHDA and CDR2 is SQIVND (reference sequence). CDR3 in amino acids: CASSGVSGIHEQFF. In nucleotides, the CDR3 is TGTGCCAGTAGTGGTGTTAGCGGGATCCATGAGCAGTTCTTC.

This chain connects TRBV20-1 to TRBJ2-7, with D perhaps TRBD1 (6 bases). This CDR3 region has 13 residues. Germline V gene sequence: CDR1 DFQATT, CDR2 SNEGSKA (reference sequence). V was shortened by 1 base and J by 5 bases, with 12 bases between the two germline ends. The CDR3 nucleotides are TGCAGTGCTAGAGTTCAGGGGCTGAACGAGCAGTACTTC. As protein: CSARVQGLNEQYF.

This rearrangement joins TRBV9 to TRBJ2-7; D remains ambiguous. Looked up from germline, CDR1 is SGDLS and CDR2 is YYNGEE. This CDR3 is 14 amino acids long. Trimming left V 0 bases short and J 1 base short, with 8 bases between. The CDR3: CASSVGWGSYEQYF. The CDR3 nucleotides are TGTGCCAGCAGCGTAGGGTGGGGTTCCTACGAGCAGTACTTC.

Details on this clonotype: This may be a read error: a much more frequent sequence differs by one nucleotide. In DNA, the CDR3 is TGTGCCAGCAGCTTAGAGTACAGTAAGGATACGCAGTATTTT. Its translation: CASSLEYSKDTQYF. The V and J genes are TRBV7-2 and TRBJ2-3; unclear D gene. V shed 1 base and J shed 6 bases, with 11 bases lying between them. This CDR3 spans 14 amino acids. Germline CDR1 SGHTA, CDR2 FQGNSA. The whole variable domain, remainder taken from reference TRBV7-2 and TRBJ2-3, is GAGVSQSPSNKVTEKGKDVELRCDPISGHTALYWYRQSLGQGLEFLIYFQGNSAPDKSGLPSDRFSAERTGGSVSTLTIQRTQQEDSAVYLCASSLEYSKDTQYFGPGTRLTVL.

A remark on this clonotype: This sequence may be a read error, since a much larger clone differs from it by one base. CDR3: CASSFGDWMNTEAFF. The CDR3 DNA is TGTGCCAGCAGCTTTGGGGACTGGATGAACACTGAAGCTTTCTTT. J is TRBJ1-1 and V is TRBV7-8, with D possibly matching TRBD1 (5 bases). Germline lookup yields CDR1 SGHVS and CDR2 FQNEAQ. V lost 3 bases, J lost 0 bases, and 11 bases lay in between. This CDR3 region has 15 residues.

This clonotype came up a few times. The chain has TRBV3-1 and TRBJ2-1, with 8 positions matching TRBD2. Germline CDR1 and CDR2: LGHDT and YNNKEL (reference sequence). The length of the CDR3 is 14 residues. Trimming at V came to 8 bases and at J to 4 bases, leaving 7 bases not matched to a gene. The CDR3: CASRQAGAYNEQFF. CDR3 in DNA: TGTGCCAGCCGGCAAGCGGGAGCGTACAATGAGCAGTTCTTC.

Only a few counts were recorded for this clonotype. The J gene is TRBJ2-4, the V gene TRBV18, with D perhaps TRBD1 (5 bases). Per germline, CDR1 KGHSH and CDR2 LQKENI. The V and J ends lost 4 bases and 3 bases respectively, with 10 bases between them. The CDR3 runs to 14 residues. Written as DNA, the CDR3 is TGTGCCAGCTCACTTCAGGGTGGCAAAAACATTCAGTACTTC. This codes for CASSLQGGKNIQYF.

Many counts were recorded for this clonotype. The chain combines TRBV7-8 with TRBJ2-5; 11 nucleotides line up with TRBD2. CDR3 length equals 17 residues. Germline V gene data show CDR1 as SGHVS and CDR2 as FQNEAQ. V shed 3 bases and J 3 bases; nucleotides not matched to a gene: 9. The CDR3 nucleotides are TGTGCCAGCAGCTTGGCTAGCGGGAGGAAGGGAAAAGAGACCCAGTACTTC. Translated, it gives CASSLASGRKGKETQYF.

V usage is TRBV6-2 or TRBV6-3 and J usage is TRBJ2-5; TRBD2 might be the D (5 bases). Germline CDR1 MNHEY, CDR2 SVGEGT. Trimming left V 5 bases short and J 9 bases short, with 10 bases between. The CDR3 is 11 residues long. The CDR3 is CASSVGKAQYF. CDR3 in DNA: TGTGCCAGCAGTGTCGGGAAGGCCCAGTACTTC.

This clonotype has more than one count but fewer than ten. The chain combines TRBV6-1 with TRBJ2-3, with 8 bases lining up with TRBD1. J gave up 1 base and V 8 bases, and 14 bases lay outside the gene matches. CDR3 length: 17 amino acids. Germline CDR1 MNHNS, CDR2 SASEGT. CDR3 sequence reads: CASGGTGPAPGTDTQYF. For the CDR3, the DNA is TGTGCCAGCGGGGGGACAGGTCCCGCTCCAGGCACAGATACGCAGTATTTT.

The J gene is TRBJ2-7, the V gene TRBV19, with D possibly TRBD1 on 6 matching bases. Germline values: CDR1 LNHDA, CDR2 SQIVND (reference sequence). Trimming removed 0 bases from V and 2 bases from J, with 14 bases in between. The CDR3 is 16 amino acids. The CDR3 here is CASSIDLGAGTYEQYF. DNA for the CDR3: TGTGCCAGTAGTATAGATCTGGGGGCCGGAACCTACGAGCAGTACTTC. Based on the CDR3 plus reference TRBV19 and TRBJ2-7, the full variable domain is DGGITQSPKYLFRKEGQNVTLSCEQNLNHDAMYWYRQDPGQGLRLIYYSQIVNDFQKGDIAEGYSVSREKKESFPLTVTSAQKNPTAFYLCASSIDLGAGTYEQYFGPGTRLTVT.

The rearrangement links TRBV28 to TRBJ2-7; D unclear. Germline V gene lookup returns CDR1 MDHEN and CDR2 SYDVKM. V lost 3 bases and J 6 bases, leaving 9 bases between the germline ends. The CDR3 is 12 amino acids. CDR3 bases: TGTGCCAGCAGTTTTTTCCCCAGCGAGCAGTACTTC. Its protein product is CASSFFPSEQYF.

The rearrangement joins TRBV20-1 to TRBJ2-1; D unresolved. V was pared by 1 base and J by 6 bases, with 4 bases between. The germline gives CDR1 DFQATT, CDR2 SNEGSKA (reference sequence). The CDR3 is 11 residues long. The CDR3 reads CSARGANEQFF. The CDR3 coding sequence is TGCAGTGCTAGAGGGGCCAATGAGCAGTTCTTC.

This clonotype was detected many times. The V and J genes are TRBV24-1 and TRBJ2-5; 8 bases fit TRBD1. V gave up 0 bases and J gave up 5 bases; unmatched junction bases: 7. This CDR3 has 16 residues. The germline CDR1 and CDR2 sequences are KGHDR and SFDVKD. This chain's CDR3 is CATSDLGEDREETQYF. As DNA, the CDR3 is TGTGCCACCAGTGATTTGGGCGAGGACAGGGAGGAGACCCAGTACTTC.

The genes are TRBV6-2 or TRBV6-3 and TRBJ2-7, with 7 bases that match TRBD2. The CDR3 runs 17 residues. CDR1 and CDR2 (germline): MNHEY, SVGEGT. J was trimmed by 2 bases and V by 2 bases; bases with no gene match: 12. The CDR3: CASSYIPNGRTPYEQYF. CDR3 bases: TGTGCCAGCAGTTACATACCAAACGGGAGGACTCCCTACGAGCAGTACTTC.

The rearrangement joins TRBV6-9 to TRBJ2-4; 10 positions match TRBD1. Germline V gives CDR1 MNHGY, CDR2 SVAAGI. The CDR3 has 17 amino acids. Trimming removed 2 bases from V and 2 bases from J; junction bases left unmatched: 6. The CDR3 protein is CASSYGQGGTPKNIQYF. CDR3 DNA: TGTGCCAGCAGTTATGGACAGGGGGGGACCCCCAAAAACATTCAGTACTTC.

The V and J genes are TRBV4-1 and TRBJ1-4, with a tentative D call TRBD1 (5 bases). V lost 5 bases and J lost 8, with 21 bases in between. CDR3 length: 16 residues. Germline-derived CDR1 and CDR2 are MGHRA and YSYEKL. The CDR3 bases are TGCGCCAGCAGCTCAGAAGTCTACGGGACGTCGGAAAAACTGTTTTTT. Translating it yields CASSSEVYGTSEKLFF.

The CDR3 DNA is TGTGCCAGTAGTATAGATCAAGGGACAGGGTACTACAATGAGCAGTTCTTC. Its protein product is CASSIDQGTGYYNEQFF. The chain joins TRBV19 to TRBJ2-1, with 9 bases matching TRBD1. Germline V lookup: CDR1 LNHDA, CDR2 SQIVND (reference sequence). There are 17 residues in the CDR3. V gave up 0 bases and J gave up 3 bases; unmatched junction bases: 6.

The V gene is TRBV7-2, the J gene TRBJ2-1; D is perhaps TRBD2 (5 bases). CDR1 and CDR2 (germline): SGHTA, FQGNSA. The ends were cut back, 8 bases at V and 8 bases at J, with 19 bases in the middle. The CDR3 is 14 residues long. In DNA, the CDR3 is TGTGCCAGCGCCCCGGGCAGCGGACTGGATGAGCAGTTCTTC. Amino acid sequence: CASAPGSGLDEQFF. The full variable domain, with the rest looked up from reference TRBV7-2 and TRBJ2-1, is GAGVSQSPSNKVTEKGKDVELRCDPISGHTALYWYRQSLGQGLEFLIYFQGNSAPDKSGLPSDRFSAERTGGSVSTLTIQRTQQEDSAVYLCASAPGSGLDEQFFGPGTRLTVL.

The chain carries TRBV28 and TRBJ1-4; D gene uncertain. Germline V gene lookup returns CDR1 MDHEN and CDR2 SYDVKM. The CDR3 length is 12 residues. The V gene lost 5 bases and the J gene lost 8 bases, with 9 bases spanning the gap. The CDR3 nucleotides are TGTGCCAGCAGTCACAATCGGGAAAAACTGTTTTTT. Translating gives CASSHNREKLFF.

This clonotype was recorded once. This chain connects TRBV10-1 to TRBJ1-1; 7 nucleotides line up with TRBD1. Unmatched junction bases numbered 13, after V lost 9 bases and J lost 3 bases. CDR1 and CDR2 from the germline V gene are WNHNN and SYGVQD (reference sequence). The CDR3 extends over 15 amino acids. The CDR3 DNA sequence: TGCGCCAGACCGACAGGGACACTTGAGTACACTGAAGCTTTCTTT. It codes for CARPTGTLEYTEAFF.

The rearrangement joins TRBV13 to TRBJ1-1; D gene uncertain. The germline V gene encodes CDR1 PRHDT and CDR2 FYEKMQ (reference sequence). This CDR3 has 13 amino acids. With 4 bases removed from V and 7 bases from J, the gap between germline ends came to 13 bases. In DNA, the CDR3 is TGTGCCAGCAGCTCCGGGTGGGGAGATGAAGCTTTCTTT. Its translation is CASSSGWGDEAFF. The whole variable domain, remainder taken from reference TRBV13 and TRBJ1-1, is AAGVIQSPRHLIKEKRETATLKCYPIPRHDTVYWYQQGPGQDPQFLISFYEKMQSDKGSIPDRFSAQQFSDYHSELNMSSLELGDSALYFCASSSGWGDEAFFGQGTRLTVV.

In its sample, this clonotype was seen many times. The rearrangement links TRBV20-1 to TRBJ2-2, with 9 positions matching TRBD2. Trimming at V came to 3 bases and at J to 3 bases, leaving 5 bases not matched to a gene. From germline, CDR1 is DFQATT and CDR2 SNEGSKA (reference sequence). CDR3 size: 15 residues. CDR3 nucleotides: TGCAGTGCTAGCGGAGCGGGAGGCCACACCGGGGAGCTGTTTTTT. It encodes CSASGAGGHTGELFF.

This clonotype has a count of ten or more. V is TRBV6-2 or TRBV6-3 and J is TRBJ2-1; TRBD1 matches at 9 bases. This CDR3 contains 15 residues. The germline V gene encodes CDR1 MNHEY and CDR2 SVGEGT. The J segment lost 4 bases and the V segment lost 6 bases, leaving 7 bases of the junction unmatched. The CDR3 region is CASSTDRGLYNEQFF. The CDR3 DNA follows: TGTGCCAGCAGCACGGACAGGGGTCTGTACAATGAGCAGTTCTTC.

This clonotype was seen more than once but under ten times. This chain joins TRBV6-1 and TRBJ1-1; 8 bases are a match to TRBD1. With 5 bases clipped from V and 3 bases from J, the junction kept 5 bases outside the gene matches. The germline V gene encodes CDR1 MNHNS and CDR2 SASEGT. The CDR3 consists of 14 residues. CDR3 DNA sequence: TGTGCCAGCAGTTCTCAGGGGGCTGACACTGAAGCTTTCTTT. Its translation: CASSSQGADTEAFF.